The rows below give T cell receptor beta chains drawn from one sample of a study of early T cells in non-severe SARS-CoV-2 infection. Via MiXCR, TCRdb re-called the 5' RACE reads, giving one row per CDR3 protein. The data contain approximately 97,000 distinct CDR3 sequences, approximately 10% of them singletons. Material: whole blood, obtained at baseline. All receptors derive from an adult who was a healthcare worker with PCR-confirmed SARS-CoV-2 infection or an uninfected control (not recorded which). CDR3s include the opening cysteine and the closing phenylalanine or tryptophan. D genes are given only for firm matches. Clone size, where shown, is once, few, many, or a class for clones that have expanded.

v_call	clone_size	d_call	j_call	cdr3_length	cdr3_aa	cdr3_nt
TRBV6-6	.	.	TRBJ1-2	15	CASSKDGSENYGYTF	TGTGCCAGCAGTAAGGACGGCTCCGAGAACTATGGCTACACCTTC
TRBV7-9	.	.	TRBJ2-1	14	CASSLTIGNNEQFF	TGTGCCAGCAGCTTAACTATCGGAAACAATGAGCAGTTCTTC
TRBV4-1	.	.	TRBJ1-3	17	CASSREPLGSSGNTIYF	TGCGCCAGCAGCCGAGAGCCTCTTGGGAGCTCTGGAAACACCATATATTTT
TRBV28	.	.	TRBJ1-2	14	CASSPYGTIGGYTF	TGTGCCAGCAGTCCGTATGGTACTATTGGTGGCTACACCTTC
TRBV2	.	TRBD1	TRBJ1-6	14	CASRQGVYNSPLHF	TGTGCCAGCAGGCAGGGGGTTTATAATTCACCCCTCCACTTT
TRBV6-1	.	TRBD1	TRBJ1-6	16	CASKILTGGYNSPLHF	TGTGCCAGCAAAATCCTAACAGGGGGCTATAATTCACCCCTCCACTTT
TRBV7-9	few	.	TRBJ2-7	14	CASSLGGGFPEQYF	TGTGCCAGCAGCTTAGGGGGAGGTTTTCCCGAGCAGTACTTC
TRBV10-3	.	TRBD1	TRBJ1-4	12	CAIAGQDEKLFF	TGTGCCATCGCGGGACAGGATGAAAAACTGTTTTTT
TRBV5-1	many	.	TRBJ2-3	16	CASSLGFSIGGDTQYF	TGCGCCAGCAGCTTGGGTTTTTCTATTGGTGGAGATACGCAGTATTTT
TRBV9	.	.	TRBJ1-5	14	CASSAGPINQPQHF	TGTGCCAGCAGCGCGGGTCCGATCAATCAGCCCCAGCATTTT
TRBV7-9	many	.	TRBJ2-7	15	CASSLAGGNPPRWYF	TGTGCCAGCAGCTTAGCCGGCGGCAACCCGCCCCGGTGGTACTTC
TRBV9	few	.	TRBJ2-2	14	CASSVGTHLEELFF	TGTGCCAGCAGCGTCGGGACCCACCTCGAGGAGCTGTTTTTT
TRBV29-1	many	.	TRBJ1-2	14	CSVDLEQEGYGYTF	TGCAGCGTTGATTTAGAACAGGAAGGTTATGGCTACACCTTC
TRBV4-3	few	.	TRBJ2-3	13	CASSQDPGRTQYF	TGCGCCAGCAGCCAAGATCCAGGTCGTACGCAGTATTTT
TRBV20-1	many	TRBD1	TRBJ2-5	15	CSAGAGTGSGETQYF	TGCAGTGCTGGTGCCGGGACAGGGTCGGGGGAGACCCAGTACTTC
TRBV5-8	many	.	TRBJ1-2	14	CASRKRGSNYGYTF	TGTGCCAGCAGGAAAAGGGGGTCTAACTATGGCTACACCTTC
TRBV18	.	TRBD1	TRBJ2-7	14	CASSPRTGTYEQYF	TGTGCCAGCTCCCCACGGACAGGGACCTACGAGCAGTACTTC
TRBV2	.	.	TRBJ1-4	14	CASGTGRTNEKLFF	TGTGCCAGCGGTACAGGGAGGACTAATGAAAAACTGTTTTTT
TRBV6-6	many	.	TRBJ1-6	17	CASSYSEGGAKNSPLHF	TGTGCCAGCAGTTACTCTGAAGGAGGGGCGAAAAATTCACCCCTCCACTTT
TRBV29-1	few	TRBD2	TRBJ2-3	14	CSISSGGAADTQYF	TGCAGCATTTCTAGCGGGGGAGCGGCAGATACGCAGTATTTT
TRBV11-2	.	TRBD1	TRBJ1-1	13	CASSLDRDSEAFF	TGTGCCAGCAGCTTAGACCGGGACAGCGAAGCTTTCTTT
TRBV18	.	.	TRBJ2-3	15	CASSGRTASTDTQYF	TGTGCCAGCTCGGGAAGAACGGCCAGCACAGATACGCAGTATTTT
TRBV9	.	TRBD1	TRBJ1-1	12	CASSGYRGEAFF	TGTGCCAGCAGCGGTTACAGGGGAGAAGCTTTCTTT
TRBV5-1	.	TRBD1	TRBJ1-1	17	CASSSGQGWVMNTEAFF	TGCGCCAGCAGCTCGGGACAGGGGTGGGTGATGAACACTGAAGCTTTCTTT
TRBV6-5	few	.	TRBJ1-2	12	CASSSPERGYTF	TGTGCCAGCAGTTCCCCGGAGCGAGGCTACACCTTC
TRBV12-3/TRBV12-4	few	TRBD2	TRBJ2-7	13	CASSLSSGGEQYF	TGTGCCAGCAGTTTATCCAGCGGGGGGGAGCAGTACTTC
TRBV29-1	many	TRBD1	TRBJ2-1	12	CSVDDRDDEQFF	TGCAGCGTTGATGACAGGGATGATGAGCAGTTCTTC